The 28 T cell receptor beta chains reported below all come from one sample, sequenced in a study of monozygotic twins with inflammatory bowel disease. TCRdb reprocessed the 5' RACE reads and keeps a single row for each CDR3 protein, giving no DNA. The listing contains 160,000 or so distinct CDR3 sequences. The sequenced material came from blood. The receptors here all came from a human donor with ulcerative colitis or Crohn's disease, or a healthy co-twin of an affected twin (not recorded which).

The gene calls are TRBV5-1 and TRBJ2-4; checking the TCRdb D call of TRBD1 is not possible without DNA. From germline, CDR1 is SGHRS and CDR2 YFSETQ. The CDR3 runs 15 residues. The CDR3 reads CASSLEDTAKNIQYF. The complete variable domain, with remaining parts taken from reference TRBV5-1 and TRBJ2-4, reads KAGVTQTPRYLIKTRGQQVTLSCSPISGHRSVSWYQQTPGQGLQFLFEYFSETQRNKGNFPGRFSGRQFSNSRSEMNVSTLELGDSALYLCASSLEDTAKNIQYFGAGTRLSVL.

V gene TRBV3-1 combines with J gene TRBJ2-2; without DNA, the TCRdb call of TRBD2 cannot be checked. The CDR3 is 18 residues long. CDR1 is LGHDT, CDR2 YNNKEL, per germline (reference sequence). The chain's CDR3 is CASSQRLAGGPITGELFF.

The V and J genes are TRBV5-1 and TRBJ2-2. The CDR3 runs to 15 residues. In germline, CDR1 is SGHRS, CDR2 YFSETQ. CDR3 sequence reads: CASSLTASNTGELFF.

The gene calls are TRBV20-1 and TRBJ1-2; TCRdb's D gene call, TRBD1, goes unchecked for lack of DNA. This CDR3 is built from 14 residues. Per the germline V gene, CDR1 is DFQATT and CDR2 is SNEGSKA (reference sequence). The CDR3 is CSAVPGQGAFGYTF.

This chain uses TRBV27 with TRBJ2-2; with no DNA, the TCRdb D assignment of TRBD1 cannot be verified. In germline, CDR1 is MNHEY, CDR2 SMNVEV (reference sequence). The CDR3 runs to 15 residues. CDR3 region: CASTPRTGTTGELFF.

The chain is built from TRBV7-2 and TRBJ2-2. The CDR3 contains 16 residues. CDR1 is SGHTA, CDR2 FQGNSA, per germline. This CDR3 reads CASSLESSVNTGELFF.

The J gene is TRBJ1-2, the V gene TRBV4-2; the TRBD1 assignment by TCRdb is unverifiable without DNA. This CDR3 is 17 amino acids long. The germline V gene encodes CDR1 LGHNA and CDR2 YNFKEQ. Here the CDR3 reads CASSLLPREQEPYGYTF.

The J gene is TRBJ1-2, the V gene TRBV5-1; TCRdb indicates TRBD1, and absent DNA this call remains unverified. Germline-derived CDR1 and CDR2 are SGHRS and YFSETQ. The CDR3 contains 16 residues. Here the CDR3 reads CASSLAGGTANYGYTF.

This chain uses TRBV20-1 with TRBJ2-7; TCRdb gives TRBD1 as the D gene, but with no DNA this cannot be confirmed. The CDR3 contains 13 residues. The germline V gene encodes CDR1 DFQATT and CDR2 SNEGSKA (reference sequence). CDR3 region: CSTQDSGSLEQYF.

The chain employs TRBV20-1 and TRBJ1-2; the D call of TRBD1 rests on TCRdb alone, since no DNA is present to check it. Germline V gene sequence: CDR1 DFQATT, CDR2 SNEGSKA (reference sequence). The length of the CDR3 is 14 residues. The CDR3 is CSARETGGVYGYTF.

The CDR3 sequence: CASSSGLYGYTF. This chain connects TRBV5-6 to TRBJ1-2. The germline gives CDR1 SGHDT, CDR2 YYEEEE. The CDR3 length is 12 residues. The variable domain in full, completed from reference TRBV5-6 and TRBJ1-2, reads DAGVTQSPTHLIKTRGQQVTLRCSPKSGHDTVSWYQQALGQGPQFIFQYYEEEERQRGNFPDRFSGHQFPNYSSELNVNALLLGDSALYLCASSSGLYGYTFGSGTRLTVV.

The J gene is TRBJ2-7, the V gene TRBV7-3; TCRdb designates TRBD1, a call that cannot be tested without DNA. Germline CDR1 reads SGHTA; CDR2 reads FQGTGA. The CDR3 covers 14 residues. Here the CDR3 reads CASRDPQGSYEQYF.

J is TRBJ1-1 and V is TRBV28; absent DNA, TCRdb's TRBD1 call cannot be checked. The germline V gene encodes CDR1 MDHEN and CDR2 SYDVKM. The CDR3 sequence is 17 residues long. The CDR3 sequence is CASSLWVAGNPGTEAFF.

This chain joins TRBV3-1 and TRBJ1-2; the D gene TCRdb calls, TRBD1, cannot be checked with no DNA. The CDR3 totals 13 residues. The V gene's germline CDR1 is LGHDT and CDR2 YNNKEL (reference sequence). The CDR3 protein is CASSQEGRLGYTF.

This sequence joins TRBV9 and TRBJ2-1; the TCRdb call, TRBD1, lacks DNA for checking. There are 14 residues in the CDR3. Per the germline V gene, CDR1 is SGDLS and CDR2 is YYNGEE. The CDR3 region is CASSIGTGDHEQFF.

CDR3 residues: CASSRTGAGQPQHF. The gene calls are TRBV27 and TRBJ1-5; as DNA is missing, the TRBD1 call by TCRdb cannot be tested. The CDR3 totals 14 residues. Per germline, CDR1 MNHEY and CDR2 SMNVEV (reference sequence).

The chain joins TRBV11-2 to TRBJ2-1; the TRBD1 assignment by TCRdb is unverifiable without DNA. The germline gives CDR1 SGHAT, CDR2 FQNNGV. This CDR3 is 15 amino acids long. The CDR3 sequence is CASSVSGGAYNEQFF.

The chain is built from TRBV12-3 or TRBV12-4 and TRBJ2-3; TCRdb selects TRBD2, and the lack of DNA leaves this call unchecked. This CDR3 region has 15 residues. The CDR3 sequence: CASTSGGGGADTQYF.

V and J are TRBV5-1 and TRBJ2-2; with no DNA, the TCRdb D assignment of TRBD1 cannot be verified. Germline CDR1 and CDR2: SGHRS and YFSETQ. CDR3 length equals 16 residues. Here the CDR3 reads CASSLSGLQITGELFF.

The chain uses TRBV5-1 and TRBJ2-5; absent DNA, TCRdb's TRBD1 call cannot be checked. CDR3 size: 15 residues. CDR1 and CDR2 (germline): SGHRS, YFSETQ. The chain's CDR3 is CASSLAATVQETQYF.

V gene TRBV7-2 combines with J gene TRBJ2-5; TCRdb's assignment of TRBD1 cannot be checked, as there is no DNA. CDR3 length: 16 amino acids. The V gene's germline CDR1 is SGHTA and CDR2 FQGNSA. The CDR3 spells CASSSETGQGGWTQYF.

The chain has TRBV25-1 and TRBJ2-5; the D call of TRBD2 rests on TCRdb alone, since no DNA is present to check it. The germline gives CDR1 MGHDK, CDR2 SYGVNS. There are 13 residues in the CDR3. CDR3: CASSEYGRETQYF.

The chain's CDR3 is CASSIAEGRTSPTQYF. The V and J genes are TRBV19 and TRBJ2-3; lacking DNA, the TRBD2 call made by TCRdb goes unchecked. Germline lookup yields CDR1 LNHDA and CDR2 SQIVND (reference sequence). The CDR3 is 16 amino acids.

This rearrangement joins TRBV7-9 to TRBJ2-7; TCRdb's D call of TRBD1 is untestable without DNA. The germline V gene has CDR1 SEHNR and CDR2 FQNEAQ (reference sequence). The CDR3 extends over 14 amino acids. The CDR3 loop is CASSFGTGIYEQYF.

The J gene is TRBJ1-3, the V gene TRBV11-2. CDR1 and CDR2 from the germline V gene are SGHAT and FQNNGV. This CDR3 contains 13 residues. This chain's CDR3 is CASSLGGADTIYF.

J is TRBJ2-6 and V is TRBV7-2. CDR1 and CDR2 from the germline V gene are SGHTA and FQGNSA. The CDR3 extends over 15 amino acids. The CDR3: CASSFLGSGANVLTF.

The J gene is TRBJ2-1, the V gene TRBV7-8; the TRBD2 assignment by TCRdb is unverifiable without DNA. The germline gives CDR1 SGHVS, CDR2 FQNEAQ. The CDR3 spans 16 residues. This CDR3 is CASSLSGGRPGDEQFF.

The genes are TRBV7-3 and TRBJ1-1; the D gene TCRdb calls, TRBD1, cannot be checked with no DNA. Germline CDR1 reads SGHTA; CDR2 reads FQGTGA. CDR3 length equals 21 residues. The CDR3 is CASSPPLGFRPGEGVNTEAFF.